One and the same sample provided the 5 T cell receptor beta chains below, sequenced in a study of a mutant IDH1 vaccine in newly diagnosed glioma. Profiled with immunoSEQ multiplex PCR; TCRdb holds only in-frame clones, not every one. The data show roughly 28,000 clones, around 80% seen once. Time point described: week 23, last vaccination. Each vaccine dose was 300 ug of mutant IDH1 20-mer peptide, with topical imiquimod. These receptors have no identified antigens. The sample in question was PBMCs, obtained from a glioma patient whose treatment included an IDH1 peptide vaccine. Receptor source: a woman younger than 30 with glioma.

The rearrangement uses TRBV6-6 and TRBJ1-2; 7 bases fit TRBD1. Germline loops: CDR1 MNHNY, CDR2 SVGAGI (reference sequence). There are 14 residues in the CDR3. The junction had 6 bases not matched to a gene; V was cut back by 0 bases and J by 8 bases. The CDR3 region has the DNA TGTGCCAGCAGTTACTCGGACAGGATTGGCGGCTACACCTTC. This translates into CASSYSDRIGGYTF.

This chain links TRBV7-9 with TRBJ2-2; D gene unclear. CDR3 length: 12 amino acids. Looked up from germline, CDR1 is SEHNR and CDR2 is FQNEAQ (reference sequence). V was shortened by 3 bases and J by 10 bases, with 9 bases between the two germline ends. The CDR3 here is CASSFETSELFF. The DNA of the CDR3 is TGTGCCAGCAGCTTCGAGACGTCGGAGCTGTTTTTT.

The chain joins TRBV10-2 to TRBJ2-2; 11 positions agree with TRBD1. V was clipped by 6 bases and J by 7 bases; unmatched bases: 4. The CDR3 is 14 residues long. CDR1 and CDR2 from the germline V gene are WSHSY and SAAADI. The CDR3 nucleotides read TGCGCCAGCAGGCCCGGGACAGGGGGCGGGGAGCTGTTTTTT. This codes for CASRPGTGGGELFF.

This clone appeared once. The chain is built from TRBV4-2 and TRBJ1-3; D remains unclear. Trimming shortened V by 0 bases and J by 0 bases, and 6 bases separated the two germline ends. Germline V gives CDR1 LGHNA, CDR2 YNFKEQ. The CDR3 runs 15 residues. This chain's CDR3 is CASSQEGTSGNTIYF. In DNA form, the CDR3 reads TGTGCCAGCAGCCAAGAGGGTACCTCTGGAAACACCATATATTTT.

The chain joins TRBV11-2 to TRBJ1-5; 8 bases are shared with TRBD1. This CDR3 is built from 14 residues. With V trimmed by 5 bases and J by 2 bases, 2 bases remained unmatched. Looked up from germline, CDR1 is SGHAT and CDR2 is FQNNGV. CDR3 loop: CASSLTGGNQPQHF. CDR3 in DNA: TGTGCCAGCAGCCTGACAGGGGGCAATCAGCCCCAGCATTTT.